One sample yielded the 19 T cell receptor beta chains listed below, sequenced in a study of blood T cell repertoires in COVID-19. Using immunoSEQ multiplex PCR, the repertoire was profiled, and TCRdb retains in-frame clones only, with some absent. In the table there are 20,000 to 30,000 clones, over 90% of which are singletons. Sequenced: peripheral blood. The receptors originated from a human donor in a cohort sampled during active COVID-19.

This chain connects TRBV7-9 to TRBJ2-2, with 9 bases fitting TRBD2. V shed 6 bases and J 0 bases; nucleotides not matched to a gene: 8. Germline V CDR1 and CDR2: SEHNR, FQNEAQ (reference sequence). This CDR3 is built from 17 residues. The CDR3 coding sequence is TGTGCCAGCAGAGAGAGCGGGGGGCCCGCGAACACCGGGGAGCTGTTTTTT. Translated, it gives CASRESGGPANTGELFF.

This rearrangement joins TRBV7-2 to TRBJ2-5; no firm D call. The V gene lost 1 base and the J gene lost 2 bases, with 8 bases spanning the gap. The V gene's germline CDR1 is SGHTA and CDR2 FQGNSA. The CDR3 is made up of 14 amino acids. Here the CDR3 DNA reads TGTGCCAGCAGCTTAGTACAGATTCAAGAGACCCAGTACTTC. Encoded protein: CASSLVQIQETQYF.

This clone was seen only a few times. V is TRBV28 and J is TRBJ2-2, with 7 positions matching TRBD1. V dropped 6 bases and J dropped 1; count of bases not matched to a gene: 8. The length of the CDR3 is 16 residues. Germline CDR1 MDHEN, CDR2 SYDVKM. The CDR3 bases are TGTGCCAGCAGAAGACGGACAGGCCAGAACACCGGGGAGCTGTTTTTT. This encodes CASRRRTGQNTGELFF. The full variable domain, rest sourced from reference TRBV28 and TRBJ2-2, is DVKVTQSSRYLVKRTGEKVFLECVQDMDHENMFWYRQDPGLGLRLIYFSYDVKMKEKGDIPEGYSVSREKKERFSLILESASTNQTSMYLCASRRRTGQNTGELFFGEGSRLTVL.

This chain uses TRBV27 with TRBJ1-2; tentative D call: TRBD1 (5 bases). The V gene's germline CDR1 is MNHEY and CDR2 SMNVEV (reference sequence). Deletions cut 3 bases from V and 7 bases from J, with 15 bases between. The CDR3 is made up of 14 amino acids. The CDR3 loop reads CASSFWGEGGGYTF. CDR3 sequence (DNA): TGTGCCAGCAGTTTTTGGGGGGAGGGCGGTGGCTACACCTTC.

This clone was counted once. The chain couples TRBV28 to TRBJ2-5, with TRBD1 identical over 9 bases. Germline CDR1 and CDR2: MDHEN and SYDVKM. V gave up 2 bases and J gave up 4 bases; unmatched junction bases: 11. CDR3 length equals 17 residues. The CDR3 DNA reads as TGTGCCAGCAGTTTACGCCGACCGGGACAGGGACGAGAGACCCAGTACTTC. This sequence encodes CASSLRRPGQGRETQYF.

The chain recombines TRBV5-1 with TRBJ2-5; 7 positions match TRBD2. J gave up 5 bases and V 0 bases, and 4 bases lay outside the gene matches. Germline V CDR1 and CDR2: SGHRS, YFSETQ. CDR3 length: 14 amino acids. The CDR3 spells CASSLVGGMETQYF. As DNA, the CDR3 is TGCGCCAGCAGCTTGGTGGGAGGGATGGAGACCCAGTACTTC.

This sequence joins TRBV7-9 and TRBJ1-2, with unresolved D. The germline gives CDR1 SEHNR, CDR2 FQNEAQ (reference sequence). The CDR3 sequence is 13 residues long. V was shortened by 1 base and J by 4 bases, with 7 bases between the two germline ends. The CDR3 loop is CASSLVAGYGYTF. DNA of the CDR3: TGTGCCAGCAGCTTAGTTGCCGGCTATGGCTACACCTTC.

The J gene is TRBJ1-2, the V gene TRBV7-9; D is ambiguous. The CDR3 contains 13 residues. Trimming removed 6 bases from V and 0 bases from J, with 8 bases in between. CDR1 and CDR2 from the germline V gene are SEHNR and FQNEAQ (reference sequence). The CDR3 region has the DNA TGTGCCAGCAGTCCACAGACTAACTATGGCTACACCTTC. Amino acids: CASSPQTNYGYTF.

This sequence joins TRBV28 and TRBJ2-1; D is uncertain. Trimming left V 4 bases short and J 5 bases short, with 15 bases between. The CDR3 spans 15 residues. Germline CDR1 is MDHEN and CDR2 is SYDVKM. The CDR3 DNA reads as TGTGCCAGCAGTTCCCCCGGCCAGGCCGACAATGAGCAGTTCTTC. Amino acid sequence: CASSSPGQADNEQFF.

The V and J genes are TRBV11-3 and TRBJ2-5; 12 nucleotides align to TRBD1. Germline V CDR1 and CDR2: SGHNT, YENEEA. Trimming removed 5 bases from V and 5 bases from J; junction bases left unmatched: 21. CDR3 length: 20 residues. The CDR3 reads CASSPRDRGLAAGGRETQYF. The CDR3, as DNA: TGTGCCAGCAGCCCGAGGGACAGGGGGCTCGCGGCGGGAGGGAGGGAGACCCAGTACTTC.

CDR3 loop: CASSKGNANLNEKLFF. CDR3 bases: TGTGCCAGCAGCAAAGGAAACGCTAACCTTAATGAAAAACTGTTTTTT. The rearrangement uses TRBV3-1 (or the pseudogene TRBV3-2) and TRBJ1-4; D is undetermined. Trimming cost V 5 bases and J 4 bases, with 17 bases left between them. CDR1 and CDR2 from the germline V gene are LGHDT and YNNKEL (reference sequence). This CDR3 spans 16 amino acids.

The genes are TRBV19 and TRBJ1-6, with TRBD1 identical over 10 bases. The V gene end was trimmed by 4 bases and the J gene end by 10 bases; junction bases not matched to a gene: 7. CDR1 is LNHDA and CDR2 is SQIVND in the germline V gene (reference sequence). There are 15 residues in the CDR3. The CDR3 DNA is TGTGCCAGTAGTAACCGACAGGGGGCCAGCTCACCCCTCCACTTT. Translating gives CASSNRQGASSPLHF. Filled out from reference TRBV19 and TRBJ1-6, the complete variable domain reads DGGITQSPKYLFRKEGQNVTLSCEQNLNHDAMYWYRQDPGQGLRLIYYSQIVNDFQKGDIAEGYSVSREKKESFPLTVTSAQKNPTAFYLCASSNRQGASSPLHFGNGTRLTVT.

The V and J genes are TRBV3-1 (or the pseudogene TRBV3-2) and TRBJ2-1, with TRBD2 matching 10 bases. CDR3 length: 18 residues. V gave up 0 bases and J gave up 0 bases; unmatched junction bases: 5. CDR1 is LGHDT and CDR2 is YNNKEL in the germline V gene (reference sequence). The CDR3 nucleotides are TGTGCCAGCAGCCAAGACCTAGCGGGAGAGATCTCCTACAATGAGCAGTTCTTC. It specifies CASSQDLAGEISYNEQFF.

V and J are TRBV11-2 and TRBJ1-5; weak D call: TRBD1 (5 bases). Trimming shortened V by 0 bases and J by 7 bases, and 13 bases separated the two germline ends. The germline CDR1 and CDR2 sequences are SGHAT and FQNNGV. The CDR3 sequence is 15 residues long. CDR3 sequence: CASSLDGGFRQPQHF. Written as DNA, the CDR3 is TGTGCCAGCAGCTTAGATGGGGGGTTCAGGCAGCCCCAGCATTTT.

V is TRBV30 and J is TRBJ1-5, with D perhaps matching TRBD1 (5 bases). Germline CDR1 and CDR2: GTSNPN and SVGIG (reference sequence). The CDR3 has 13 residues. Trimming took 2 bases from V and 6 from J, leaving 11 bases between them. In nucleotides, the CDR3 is TGTGCCTGGAGTAAGGGGAACACTCAGCCCCAGCATTTT. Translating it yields CAWSKGNTQPQHF. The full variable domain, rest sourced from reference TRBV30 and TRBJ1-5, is SQTIHQWPATLVQPVGSPLSLECTVEGTSNPNLYWYRQAAGRGLQLLFYSVGIGQISSEVPQNLSASRPQDRQFILSSKKLLLSDSGFYLCAWSKGNTQPQHFGDGTRLSIL.

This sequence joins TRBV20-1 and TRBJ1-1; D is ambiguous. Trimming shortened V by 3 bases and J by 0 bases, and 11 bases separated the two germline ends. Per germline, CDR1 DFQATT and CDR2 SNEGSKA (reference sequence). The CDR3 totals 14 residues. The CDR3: CSASFGSMNTEAFF. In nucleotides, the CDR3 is TGCAGTGCTAGTTTTGGGAGTATGAACACTGAAGCTTTCTTT.

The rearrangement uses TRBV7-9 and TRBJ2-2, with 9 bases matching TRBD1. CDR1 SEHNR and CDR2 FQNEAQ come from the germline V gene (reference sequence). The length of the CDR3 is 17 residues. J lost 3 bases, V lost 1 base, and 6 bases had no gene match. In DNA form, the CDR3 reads TGTGCCAGCAGCTTAGAGGGACAGGGTCTTTACACCGGGGAGCTGTTTTTT. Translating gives CASSLEGQGLYTGELFF.

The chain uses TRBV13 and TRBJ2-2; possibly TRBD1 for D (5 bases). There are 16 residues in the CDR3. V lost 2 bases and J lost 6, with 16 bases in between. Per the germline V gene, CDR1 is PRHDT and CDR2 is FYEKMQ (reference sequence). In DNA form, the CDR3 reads TGTGCCAGCAGCTTATTCCAGGGATTGAGACCCGGGGAGCTGTTTTTT. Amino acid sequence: CASSLFQGLRPGELFF.

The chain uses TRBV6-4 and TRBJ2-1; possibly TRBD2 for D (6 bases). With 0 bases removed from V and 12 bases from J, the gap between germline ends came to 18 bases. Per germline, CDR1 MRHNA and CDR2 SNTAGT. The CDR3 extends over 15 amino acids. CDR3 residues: CASSDSTPGGAGQFF. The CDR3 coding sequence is TGTGCCAGCAGTGACTCGACCCCCGGCGGGGCCGGGCAGTTCTTC.